This T cell receptor (beta chain) was observed in a study of response to subunit inactivated influenza vaccine (dated 2018 in TCRdb). Background on the whole study: To follow how T cells responded to a trivalent subunit inactivated influenza vaccine, the researchers relied on deep quantitative profiling of the T cell receptor repertoire.

The CDR3 runs 15 residues from the cysteine to the phenylalanine. Only the CDR3 part of the read is kept: 45 bases, read in frame from the first base. Trimming costs V 5 bases and J 4 bases, and their ends lie 17 bases apart. What the study reported, not specific to this receptor: It was suggested by the authors that each seasonal influenza vaccination may recruit only a limited number of new T cells.

Worth noting for this clonotype: The antigen it recognizes is unknown. Per-base qualities were not stored, and no clone one base away is much larger.

Library creation used RT-PCR. The sequencing machine was an Illumina HiSeq 2500. TCRdb ran its own pipeline on the public reads, namely fastp trimming at Q25 and MiXCR clone calling, and kept in-frame beta chains. Identical CDR3 proteins give one entry, which carries the most common genes and DNA. Here the sample has around 790,000 distinct CDR3 sequences; about 20% occur a single time. Roughly 10% of the sample lies in the top ten. The receptor was isolated from a man over 45 who received an inactivated influenza vaccine. Donor details come from another sample of the same person, matched by shared clones. The material sequenced was PBMCs from blood, taken 4 to 6 days after vaccination. The chain is made from TRBV12-3 or TRBV12-4 and TRBJ1-2; a tentative D call is TRBD1 (5 bases match). The DNA is TGTGCCAGCAGTCTCGGGACGGCGGTAGGCTATGGCTACACCTTC. This is translated as CASSLGTAVGYGYTF.